This T cell receptor beta chain was found in a study of T-cell memory formation after mild COVID-19. The study, taken as a whole, reports: Clones from the second wave (peaking day 37) had unconfirmed SARS-CoV-2 specificity.

A 5'RACE reaction primed in the constant segment made cDNA libraries of TCR alpha and TCR beta, and these carried sample barcodes and UMIs. TCRdb fed the 5' RACE reads into MiXCR, producing one record per CDR3 protein. There are more than 300,000 distinct CDR3 sequences in the sample; approximately 14% occur only once, and 22% lies in the top ten. In the case of this clonotype: Antigen: not known.

This TCR came from a man between 18 and 29 years old who had mild COVID-19 (a few samples of this study predate the infection). Cell type and time point are not known. The material sequenced was PBMCs or a T cell subset sorted from them (not recorded which).

Here the CDR3 reads CSVRGGSTDTQYF. The CDR3 DNA is TGCAGCGTTCGAGGCGGGAGCACAGATACGCAGTATTTT. The V gene is TRBV29-1, the J gene TRBJ2-3; D is possibly TRBD2 (5 bases). Germline V gene data show CDR1 as SQVTM and CDR2 as ANQGSEA. V was cut by 5 bases and J by 0 bases, with 9 bases left in between. The CDR3 is made up of 13 amino acids.